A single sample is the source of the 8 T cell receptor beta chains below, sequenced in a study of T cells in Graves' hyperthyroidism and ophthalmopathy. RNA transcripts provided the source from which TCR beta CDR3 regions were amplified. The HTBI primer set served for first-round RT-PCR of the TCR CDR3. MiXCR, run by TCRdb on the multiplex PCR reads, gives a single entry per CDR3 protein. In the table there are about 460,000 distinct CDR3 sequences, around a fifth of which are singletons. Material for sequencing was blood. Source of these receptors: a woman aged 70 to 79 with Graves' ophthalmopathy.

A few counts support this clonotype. The CDR3 nucleotides read TGCAGCGCCGGAGGGACAGGGGGGTACAATGAGCAGTTCTTC. It codes for CSAGGTGGYNEQFF. The chain combines TRBV29-1 with TRBJ2-1; TRBD1 matches 11 bases. The V and J ends lost 7 bases and 4 bases, in that order; junction bases with no gene match: 6. This CDR3 has 14 amino acids. CDR1 SQVTM and CDR2 ANQGSEA come from the germline V gene.

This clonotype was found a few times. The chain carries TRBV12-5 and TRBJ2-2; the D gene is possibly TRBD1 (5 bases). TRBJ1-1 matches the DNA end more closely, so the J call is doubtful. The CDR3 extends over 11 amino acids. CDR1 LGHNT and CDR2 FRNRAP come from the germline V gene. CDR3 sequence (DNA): TGTGCTAGTGGACTGACTGGGGGAGCTTTCTTT. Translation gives CASGLTGGAFF.

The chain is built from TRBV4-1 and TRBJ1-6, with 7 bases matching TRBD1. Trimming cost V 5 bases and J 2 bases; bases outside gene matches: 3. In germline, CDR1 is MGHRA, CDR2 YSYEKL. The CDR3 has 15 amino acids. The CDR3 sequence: CASSRGTAYNSPLHF. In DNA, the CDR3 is TGCGCCAGCAGCAGAGGGACAGCCTATAATTCACCCCTCCACTTT.

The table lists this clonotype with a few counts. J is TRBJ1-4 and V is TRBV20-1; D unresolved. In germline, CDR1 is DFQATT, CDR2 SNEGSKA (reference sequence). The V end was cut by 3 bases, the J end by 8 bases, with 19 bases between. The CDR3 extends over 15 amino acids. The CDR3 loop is CSASAFGRSLEKLFF. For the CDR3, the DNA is TGCAGTGCTAGCGCCTTCGGAAGATCCCTCGAAAAACTGTTTTTT.

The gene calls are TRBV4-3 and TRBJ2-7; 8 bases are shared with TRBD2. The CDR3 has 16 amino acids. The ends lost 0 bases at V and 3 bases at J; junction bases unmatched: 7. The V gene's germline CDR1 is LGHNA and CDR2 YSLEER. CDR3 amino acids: CASSQDWAGGHYEQYF. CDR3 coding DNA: TGCGCCAGCAGCCAAGATTGGGCGGGGGGTCACTACGAGCAGTACTTC.

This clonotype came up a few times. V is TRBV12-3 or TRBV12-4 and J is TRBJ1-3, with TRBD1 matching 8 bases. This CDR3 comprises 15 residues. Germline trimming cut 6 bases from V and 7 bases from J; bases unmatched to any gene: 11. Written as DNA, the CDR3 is TGTGCCAGCAGGCGGCCGGACAGGGAAATGAACACCATATATTTT. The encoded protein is CASRRPDREMNTIYF.

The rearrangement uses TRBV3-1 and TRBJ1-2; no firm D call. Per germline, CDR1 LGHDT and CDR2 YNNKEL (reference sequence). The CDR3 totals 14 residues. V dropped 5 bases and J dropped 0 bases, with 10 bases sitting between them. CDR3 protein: CASSSQPPNYGYTF. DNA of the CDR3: TGTGCCAGCAGCTCCCAACCGCCTAACTATGGCTACACCTTC.

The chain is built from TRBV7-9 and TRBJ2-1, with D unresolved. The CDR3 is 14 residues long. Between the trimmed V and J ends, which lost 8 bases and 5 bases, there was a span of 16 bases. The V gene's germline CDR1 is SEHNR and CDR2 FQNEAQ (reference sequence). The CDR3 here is CASAESASNNEQFF. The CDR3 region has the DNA TGTGCCAGCGCCGAGTCCGCCAGTAACAATGAGCAGTTCTTC.